The 27 T cell receptor beta chains below come from one sample, sequenced in a study of T cells in Graves' hyperthyroidism and ophthalmopathy. RNA transcripts were the template for amplifying TCR beta CDR3 regions. Using the HTBI primer set, a first-round RT-PCR was run on the TCR CDR3. Each CDR3 protein is one row after TCRdb ran MiXCR on the multiplex PCR reads. Among approximately 700,000 distinct CDR3 sequences listed, 45% were seen once. Specimen: peripheral blood or thyroid tissue (not recorded which). The source is an adult man with Graves' disease, either hyperthyroidism or ophthalmopathy (not recorded which).

The V call is TRBV5-1, the J call TRBJ1-3; tentatively, D is TRBD1 (5 bases). CDR3 length: 16 residues. Trimming stripped 0 bases from V and 0 bases from J, with 10 bases between. The germline V gene has CDR1 SGHRS and CDR2 YFSETQ. The CDR3 region is CASSLAGAVSGNTIYF. As DNA, the CDR3 is TGCGCCAGCAGCTTGGCCGGGGCAGTCTCTGGAAACACCATATATTTT. The full variable domain, in which reference TRBV5-1 and TRBJ1-3 provide the parts outside the CDR3, is KAGVTQTPRYLIKTRGQQVTLSCSPISGHRSVSWYQQTPGQGLQFLFEYFSETQRNKGNFPGRFSGRQFSNSRSEMNVSTLELGDSALYLCASSLAGAVSGNTIYFGEGSWLTVV.

This rearrangement joins TRBV7-9 to TRBJ2-5, with 9 bases lining up with TRBD1. Per germline, CDR1 SEHNR and CDR2 FQNEAQ (reference sequence). Trimming removed 6 bases from V and 5 bases from J; junction bases left unmatched: 4. CDR3 length: 13 amino acids. CDR3: CASRVDRGETQYF. The CDR3 nucleotides are TGTGCCAGCAGGGTCGACAGGGGGGAGACCCAGTACTTC. The complete variable domain, with remaining parts taken from reference TRBV7-9 and TRBJ2-5, reads DTGVSQNPRHKITKRGQNVTFRCDPISEHNRLYWYRQTLGQGPEFLTYFQNEAQLEKSRLLSDRFSAERPKGSFSTLEIQRTEQGDSAMYLCASRVDRGETQYFGPGTRLLVL.

V usage is TRBV10-3 and J usage is TRBJ2-7; TRBD1 matches at 9 bases. There are 14 residues in the CDR3. Germline CDR1 is ENHRY and CDR2 is SYGVKD. Trimming took 7 bases from V and 5 from J; bases not matched to a gene: 9. The chain's CDR3 is CAITPGQGNHEQYF. In DNA, the CDR3 is TGTGCCATCACACCGGGACAGGGTAACCACGAGCAGTACTTC.

This chain links TRBV7-8 with TRBJ2-7; 12 nucleotides line up with TRBD1. V lost 2 bases to trimming and J lost 4 bases; unmatched junction nucleotides: 6. In germline, CDR1 is SGHVS, CDR2 FQNEAQ. The CDR3 is 16 amino acids. The CDR3 loop is CASSLMGQGAEYEQYF. CDR3 bases: TGTGCCAGCAGCTTAATGGGACAGGGGGCAGAGTACGAGCAGTACTTC.

This clonotype has more than one count but fewer than ten. J is TRBJ2-6 and V is TRBV12-3 or TRBV12-4; a weak D match, TRBD1 (5 bases). The CDR3 is made up of 13 amino acids. With 10 bases removed from V and 2 bases from J, the gap between germline ends came to 9 bases. The CDR3 protein is CATSGTGANVLTF. CDR3 DNA: TGTGCCACCTCAGGGACTGGGGCCAACGTCCTGACTTTC.

This clonotype was seen repeatedly, ten times or more. This rearrangement joins TRBV19 to TRBJ1-5, with D uncertain. This CDR3 comprises 13 residues. Trimming removed 0 bases from V and 5 bases from J, with 5 bases in between. Looked up from germline, CDR1 is LNHDA and CDR2 is SQIVND (reference sequence). The CDR3 protein is CASSIDLDQPQHF. In DNA form, the CDR3 reads TGTGCCAGTAGTATAGATCTGGATCAGCCCCAGCATTTT.

V and J are TRBV7-2 and TRBJ1-5; D is unclear. From germline, CDR1 is SGHTA and CDR2 FQGNSA. Trimming pared 3 bases from V and 5 bases from J, leaving 11 bases between. CDR3 length equals 14 residues. Here the CDR3 DNA reads TGTGCCAGCAGCTTGGGGAGGGTGGATCAGCCCCAGCATTTT. It yields the protein CASSLGRVDQPQHF.

This clonotype was seen a handful of times. A much larger clone lies one base from this, so it may be a read error. The rearrangement links TRBV10-3 to TRBJ1-5; no definite D call. The CDR3 totals 13 residues. From germline, CDR1 is ENHRY and CDR2 SYGVKD. As DNA, the CDR3 is TGTGCCATCAGTGAAGGCAGCAATCGGCCCCAGCATTTT. Translating gives CAISEGSNRPQHF.

The rearrangement joins TRBV7-2 to TRBJ2-2; D is possibly TRBD2 (6 bases). V was trimmed by 5 bases and J by 4 bases, leaving 14 bases between them. From germline, CDR1 is SGHTA and CDR2 FQGNSA. This CDR3 spans 15 amino acids. The chain's CDR3 is CASSLEGWGTGELFF. CDR3 bases: TGTGCCAGCAGCCTGGAGGGGTGGGGCACCGGGGAGCTGTTTTTT.

This clonotype was seen repeatedly, ten times or more. The rearrangement uses TRBV9 and TRBJ2-6; D is unclear. The germline V gene has CDR1 SGDLS and CDR2 YYNGEE. The CDR3 length is 15 residues. Trimming pared 4 bases from V and 2 bases from J, leaving 10 bases between. CDR3 sequence: CASSPPPTGANVLTF. Written as DNA, the CDR3 is TGTGCCAGCAGCCCCCCACCGACTGGGGCCAACGTCCTGACTTTC.

In its sample, this clonotype was seen a few times. The genes are TRBV4-1 and TRBJ2-6; D unresolved. CDR1 is MGHRA and CDR2 is YSYEKL in the germline V gene. This CDR3 has 16 amino acids. The V end was cut by 4 bases, the J end by 2 bases, with 12 bases between. CDR3 protein: CASSRPDETGANVLTF. In nucleotides, the CDR3 is TGCGCCAGCAGCCGCCCAGACGAGACTGGGGCCAACGTCCTGACTTTC.

This clonotype turned up a few times. This sequence joins TRBV2 and TRBJ2-7, with D maybe TRBD2 (5 bases). V was trimmed by 4 bases and J by 5 bases, leaving 12 bases between them. The V gene's germline CDR1 is SNHLY and CDR2 FYNNEI. This CDR3 spans 13 amino acids. The CDR3 sequence is CASSGRLGDEQYF. DNA for the CDR3: TGTGCCAGCAGTGGTCGCCTCGGGGACGAGCAGTACTTC.

This rearrangement joins TRBV12-3 or TRBV12-4 to TRBJ1-2; a possible D gene is TRBD1 (5 bases). V dropped 3 bases and J dropped 6 bases, with 11 bases sitting between them. The CDR3 is 13 residues long. In DNA, the CDR3 is TGTGCCAGCAGTTTCGCTGGGGGGGATGGCTACACCTTC. As protein: CASSFAGGDGYTF.

The genes are TRBV25-1 and TRBJ1-2; 8 nucleotides agree with TRBD1. This CDR3 contains 12 residues. J lost 7 bases, V lost 7 bases, and 5 bases had no gene match. Germline V lookup: CDR1 MGHDK, CDR2 SYGVNS. The CDR3 sequence is CASTSGGAGYTF. The CDR3 nucleotides read TGTGCCAGCACCTCAGGGGGCGCTGGCTACACCTTC.

Ten or more counts support this clonotype. The rearrangement uses TRBV29-1 and TRBJ1-1; unclear D gene. Deletions cut 5 bases from V and 10 bases from J, with 14 bases between. This CDR3 spans 11 amino acids. CDR1 SQVTM and CDR2 ANQGSEA come from the germline V gene. The CDR3 loop is CSVTLPARAFF. DNA for the CDR3: TGCAGCGTTACGCTACCGGCGCGAGCTTTCTTT.

The V call is TRBV19, the J call TRBJ2-5; the match to TRBD1 covers 7 bases. V lost 2 bases to trimming and J lost 1 base; unmatched junction nucleotides: 4. The germline gives CDR1 LNHDA, CDR2 SQIVND (reference sequence). CDR3 length equals 15 residues. CDR3 in amino acids: CASSIMAGGQETQYF. In DNA, the CDR3 is TGTGCCAGTAGTATAATGGCAGGGGGCCAAGAGACCCAGTACTTC.

This clonotype was picked up many times. The rearrangement uses TRBV29-1 and TRBJ1-1, with unresolved D. This CDR3 region has 13 residues. Trimming shortened V by 4 bases and J by 11 bases, and 20 bases separated the two germline ends. CDR1 SQVTM and CDR2 ANQGSEA come from the germline V gene. The CDR3 sequence is CSVVSLMEVEAFF. Written as DNA, the CDR3 is TGCAGCGTTGTTTCACTTATGGAAGTTGAGGCTTTCTTT.

About this clonotype: At one end, the junction sequence differs from germline, possibly due to a read error. This rearrangement joins TRBV24-1 to TRBJ1-2; 8 bases match TRBD1. This CDR3 is 14 amino acids long. CDR1 is KGHDR and CDR2 is SFDVKD in the germline V gene. The CDR3 nucleotides read TGTGCCAGCAGTCAGCCGGGACAGGCCCCTGGCTACACCTTC. Amino acid sequence: CASSQPGQAPGYTF.

V is TRBV7-9 and J is TRBJ2-7; 9 nucleotides match TRBD1. J lost 2 bases, V lost 3 bases, and 8 bases had no gene match. Germline assignment: CDR1 SEHNR and CDR2 FQNEAQ (reference sequence). There are 16 residues in the CDR3. The CDR3: CASSFRDREWTYEQYF. DNA for the CDR3: TGTGCCAGCAGCTTCCGGGACAGGGAATGGACCTACGAGCAGTACTTC.

The chain recombines TRBV12-3 or TRBV12-4 with TRBJ1-3; D might be TRBD1 (5 bases). Trimming took 3 bases from V and 3 from J, leaving 15 bases between them. The CDR3 runs to 16 residues. The CDR3 sequence: CASSFGPDRLGNTIYF. CDR3 DNA sequence: TGTGCCAGCAGTTTTGGCCCCGACAGACTTGGAAACACCATATATTTT.

The J gene is TRBJ1-1, the V gene TRBV25-1; 8 nucleotides agree with TRBD1. This CDR3 comprises 15 residues. Germline CDR1 MGHDK, CDR2 SYGVNS. CDR3 in amino acids: CATQGAHSVNTEAFF. In DNA, the CDR3 is TGTGCAACGCAGGGGGCACACTCGGTGAACACTGAAGCTTTCTTT.

This clonotype was observed a single time. V is TRBV20-1 and J is TRBJ1-1, with a possible D match to TRBD1 (5 bases). The CDR3 consists of 14 residues. Deletions cut 0 bases from V and 0 bases from J, with 8 bases between. Per the germline V gene, CDR1 is DFQATT and CDR2 is SNEGSKA (reference sequence). The DNA for the CDR3 is TGCAGTGCTAGAGAACGGGGGTTGAACACTGAAGCTTTCTTT. Translating it yields CSARERGLNTEAFF.

J is TRBJ1-6 and V is TRBV12-3 or TRBV12-4, with TRBD1 as a possible D gene (5 bases). Trimming left V 1 base short and J 8 bases short, with 9 bases between. This CDR3 has 14 amino acids. The CDR3 DNA reads as TGTGCCAGCAGTTTAGGGGGGTTTGATTCACCCCTCCACTTT. It translates to CASSLGGFDSPLHF.

The V and J genes are TRBV5-1 and TRBJ1-1, with D hard to call. Trimming took 5 bases from V and 1 from J, leaving 12 bases between them. The length of the CDR3 is 14 residues. The germline V gene has CDR1 SGHRS and CDR2 YFSETQ. This chain's CDR3 is CASSSDGSNTEAFF. CDR3 coding DNA: TGCGCCAGCAGTTCGGATGGCTCGAACACTGAAGCTTTCTTT.

The sample holds a few counts of this clonotype. The chain employs TRBV5-1 and TRBJ2-2; no firm D call. With 6 bases removed from V and 2 bases from J, the gap between germline ends came to 14 bases. The CDR3 length is 15 residues. Germline V gene lookup returns CDR1 SGHRS and CDR2 YFSETQ. The DNA of the CDR3 is TGCGCCAGCACCGAGCTGGCCGGTAACACCGGGGAGCTGTTTTTT. Its translation is CASTELAGNTGELFF. The full variable domain, with the rest looked up from reference TRBV5-1 and TRBJ2-2, is KAGVTQTPRYLIKTRGQQVTLSCSPISGHRSVSWYQQTPGQGLQFLFEYFSETQRNKGNFPGRFSGRQFSNSRSEMNVSTLELGDSALYLCASTELAGNTGELFFGEGSRLTVL.

This clonotype has a count of ten or more. V is TRBV7-9 and J is TRBJ2-5; D is unresolved. The CDR3 has 13 amino acids. The ends were cut back, 4 bases at V and 5 bases at J, with 11 bases in the middle. Germline CDR1 reads SEHNR; CDR2 reads FQNEAQ (reference sequence). The CDR3 bases are TGTGCCAGCAGCTCGGCCACGAGGGAGACCCAGTACTTC. Translated: CASSSATRETQYF.

The CDR3 here is CSASRDRVDEQYF. The CDR3 coding sequence is TGCAGTGCTAGCCGGGACAGGGTAGACGAGCAGTACTTC. The chain carries TRBV20-1 and TRBJ2-7, with 9 bases lining up with TRBD1. The germline CDR1 and CDR2 sequences are DFQATT and SNEGSKA (reference sequence). CDR3 length: 13 residues. Trimming removed 3 bases from V and 5 bases from J; junction bases left unmatched: 5.